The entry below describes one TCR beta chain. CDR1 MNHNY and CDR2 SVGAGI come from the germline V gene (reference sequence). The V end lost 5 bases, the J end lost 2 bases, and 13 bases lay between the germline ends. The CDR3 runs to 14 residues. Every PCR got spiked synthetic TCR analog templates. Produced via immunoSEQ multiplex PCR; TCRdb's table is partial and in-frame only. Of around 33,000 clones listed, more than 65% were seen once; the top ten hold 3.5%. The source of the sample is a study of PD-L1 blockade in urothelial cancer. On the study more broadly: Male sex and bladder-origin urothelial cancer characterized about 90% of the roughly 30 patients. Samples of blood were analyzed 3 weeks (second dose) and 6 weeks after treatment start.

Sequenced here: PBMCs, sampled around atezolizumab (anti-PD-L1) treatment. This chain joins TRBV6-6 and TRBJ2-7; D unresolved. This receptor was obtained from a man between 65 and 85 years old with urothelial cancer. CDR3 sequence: CASSPPGRAYEQYF. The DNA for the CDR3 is TGTGCCAGCAGTCCGCCCGGTCGGGCCTACGAGCAGTACTTC.